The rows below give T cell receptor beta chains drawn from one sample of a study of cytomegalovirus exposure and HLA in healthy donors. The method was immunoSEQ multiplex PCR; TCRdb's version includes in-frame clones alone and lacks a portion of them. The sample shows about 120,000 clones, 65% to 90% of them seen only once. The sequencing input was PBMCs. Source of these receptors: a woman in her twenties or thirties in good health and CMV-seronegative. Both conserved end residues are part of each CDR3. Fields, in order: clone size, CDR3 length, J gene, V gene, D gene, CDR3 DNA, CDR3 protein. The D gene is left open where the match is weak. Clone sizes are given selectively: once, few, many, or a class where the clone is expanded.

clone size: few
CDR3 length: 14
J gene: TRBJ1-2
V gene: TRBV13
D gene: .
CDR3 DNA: TGTGCCAGCAGCTTTGGGCAGGGAAACTATGGCTACACCTTC
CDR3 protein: CASSFGQGNYGYTF

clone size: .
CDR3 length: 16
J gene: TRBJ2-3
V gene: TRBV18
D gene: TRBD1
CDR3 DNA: TGTGCCAGCTCGACGAGGACAGGGGGCAGCACAGATACGCAGTATTTT
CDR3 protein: CASSTRTGGSTDTQYF

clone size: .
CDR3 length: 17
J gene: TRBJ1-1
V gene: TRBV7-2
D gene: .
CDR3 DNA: TGTGCCAGCAGCTTAGTTTTAGGGGGTCGCATGAACACTGAAGCTTTCTTT
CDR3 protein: CASSLVLGGRMNTEAFF

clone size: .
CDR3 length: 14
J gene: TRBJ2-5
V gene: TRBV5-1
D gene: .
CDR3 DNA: TGCGCCAGCAGCTTTGGGCCAGGGGAAGAGACCCAGTACTTC
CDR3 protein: CASSFGPGEETQYF

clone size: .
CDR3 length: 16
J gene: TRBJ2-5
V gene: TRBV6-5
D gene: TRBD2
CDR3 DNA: TGTGCCAGCAGTTATCTAGCGGGACCCGGCGGGGAGACCCAGTACTTC
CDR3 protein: CASSYLAGPGGETQYF

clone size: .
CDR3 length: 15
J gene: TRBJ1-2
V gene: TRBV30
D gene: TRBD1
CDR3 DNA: TGTGCCTGGAGTGTTGACAGGGGGCGAAGTTATGGCTACACCTTC
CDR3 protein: CAWSVDRGRSYGYTF

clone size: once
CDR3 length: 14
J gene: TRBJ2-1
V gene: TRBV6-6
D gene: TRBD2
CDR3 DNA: TGTGCCAGCAGTCCTCTTCTTGGGGGGGATGAGCAGTTCTTC
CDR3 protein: CASSPLLGGDEQFF

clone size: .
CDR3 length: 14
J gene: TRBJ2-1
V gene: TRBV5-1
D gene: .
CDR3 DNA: TGCGCCAGCAGCTTAGGAACTAGTAACAATGAGCAGTTCTTC
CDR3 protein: CASSLGTSNNEQFF

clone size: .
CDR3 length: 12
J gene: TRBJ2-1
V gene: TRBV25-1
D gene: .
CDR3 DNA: TGTGCCAGCAGTAGGACAAGCAATGAGCAGTTCTTC
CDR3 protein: CASSRTSNEQFF

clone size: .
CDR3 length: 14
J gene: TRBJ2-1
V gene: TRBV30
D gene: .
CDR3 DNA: TGTGCCTGGAGTGTAGCCGAATCCTACAATGAGCAGTTCTTC
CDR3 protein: CAWSVAESYNEQFF

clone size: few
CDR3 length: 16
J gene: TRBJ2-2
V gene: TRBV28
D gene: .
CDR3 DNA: TGTGCCAGCAGTTTAGGGGCCGCCGGGCCCACGGGGGAGCTGTTTTTT
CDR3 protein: CASSLGAAGPTGELFF

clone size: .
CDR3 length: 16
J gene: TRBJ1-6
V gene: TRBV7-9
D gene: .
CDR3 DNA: TGTGCCAGCAGCCGCCGCGACAGGTCTGATAATTCACCCCTCCACTTT
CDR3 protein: CASSRRDRSDNSPLHF

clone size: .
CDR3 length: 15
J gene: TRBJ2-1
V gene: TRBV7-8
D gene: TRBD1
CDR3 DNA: TGTGCCAGCAGCTCCGTCGGGACAGGGGGTTATGAGCAGTTCTTC
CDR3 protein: CASSSVGTGGYEQFF

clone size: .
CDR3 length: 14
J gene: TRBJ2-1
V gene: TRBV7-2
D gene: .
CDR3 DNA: TGTGCCAGCAGCTTGGAGAGCTCCTACAATGAGCAGTTCTTC
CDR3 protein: CASSLESSYNEQFF

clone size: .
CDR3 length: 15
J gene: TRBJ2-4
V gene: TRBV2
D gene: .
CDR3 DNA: TGTGCCAGCAGTGTAGGCGAAAGGTCGGAGAGCATTCAGTACTTC
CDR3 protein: CASSVGERSESIQYF

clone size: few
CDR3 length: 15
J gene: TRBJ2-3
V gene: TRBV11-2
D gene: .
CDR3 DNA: TGTGCCAGCAGCTTAGTCGGGAGCGCCACAGATACGCAGTATTTT
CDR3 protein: CASSLVGSATDTQYF

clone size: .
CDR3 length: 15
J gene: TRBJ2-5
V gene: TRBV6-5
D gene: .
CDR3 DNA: TGTGCCAGCAGTTACCCCCCGTTGACTTCGGAGACCCAGTACTTC
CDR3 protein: CASSYPPLTSETQYF

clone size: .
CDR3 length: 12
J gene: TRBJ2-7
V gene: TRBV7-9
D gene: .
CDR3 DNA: TGTGCCAGCAGCATCGGGGGCTACGAGCAGTACTTC
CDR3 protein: CASSIGGYEQYF

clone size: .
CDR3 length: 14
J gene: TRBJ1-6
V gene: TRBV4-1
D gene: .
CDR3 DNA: TGCGCCAGCAGTACAAGGGGCGAGAAGTCACCCCTCCACTTT
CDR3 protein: CASSTRGEKSPLHF

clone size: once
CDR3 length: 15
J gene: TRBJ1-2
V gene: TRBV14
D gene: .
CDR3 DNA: TGTGCCAGCAGCCAAGATTTTAACAGGGTGGGTGGCTACACCTTC
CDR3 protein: CASSQDFNRVGGYTF

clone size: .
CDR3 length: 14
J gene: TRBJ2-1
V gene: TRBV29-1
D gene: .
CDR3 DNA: TGCAGCTTCTCCCGGGACACCTCCTACAATGAGCAGTTCTTC
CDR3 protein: CSFSRDTSYNEQFF

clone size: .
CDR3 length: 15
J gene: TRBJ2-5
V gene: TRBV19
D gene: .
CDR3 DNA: TGTGCCAGTAGTGGGGGCATGGGACGCCAAGAGACCCAGTACTTC
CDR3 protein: CASSGGMGRQETQYF

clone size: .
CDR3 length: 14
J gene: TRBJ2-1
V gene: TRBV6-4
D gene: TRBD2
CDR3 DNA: TGTGCCAGCAGTGGAATTGGACTAGTCAATGAGCAGTTCTTC
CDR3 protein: CASSGIGLVNEQFF

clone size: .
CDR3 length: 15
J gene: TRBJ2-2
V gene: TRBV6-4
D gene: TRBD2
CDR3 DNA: TGTGCCAGCAGTGTGACTAGCGGGAGTGGCGGGGAGCTGTTTTTT
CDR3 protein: CASSVTSGSGGELFF

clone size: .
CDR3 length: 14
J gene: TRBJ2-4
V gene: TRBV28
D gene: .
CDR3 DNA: TGTGCCAGCAGCATGGACATAAGCCAAAACATTCAGTACTTC
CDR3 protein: CASSMDISQNIQYF

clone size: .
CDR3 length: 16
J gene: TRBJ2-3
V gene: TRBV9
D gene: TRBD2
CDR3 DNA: TGTGCCAGCGGAATGGGACTACCATCTAGCACAGATACGCAGTATTTT
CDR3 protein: CASGMGLPSSTDTQYF

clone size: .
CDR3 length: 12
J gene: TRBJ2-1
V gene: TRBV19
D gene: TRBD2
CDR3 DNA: TGTGCCGCGGGGCGGGAGGGCAATGAGCAGTTCTTC
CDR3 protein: CAAGREGNEQFF

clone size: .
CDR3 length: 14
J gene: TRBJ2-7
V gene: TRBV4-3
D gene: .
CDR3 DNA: TGCGCCAGCAGCCAAGATTCCGAGGGCTACGAGCAGTACTTC
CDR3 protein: CASSQDSEGYEQYF

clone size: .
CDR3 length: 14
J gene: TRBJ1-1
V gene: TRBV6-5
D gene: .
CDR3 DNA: TGTGCCAGCAGTAACTACGGAGGAACTGGTGAAGCTTTCTTT
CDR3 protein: CASSNYGGTGEAFF

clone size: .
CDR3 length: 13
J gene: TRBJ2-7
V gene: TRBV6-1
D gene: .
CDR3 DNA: TGTGCCAGCAGATCGGCGGGGTACTACGAGCAGTACTTC
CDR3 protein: CASRSAGYYEQYF

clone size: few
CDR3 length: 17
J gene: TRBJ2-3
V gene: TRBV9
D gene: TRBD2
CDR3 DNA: TGTGCCAGCAGCGCGACATCTCTAGCGGGGCCCACAGATACGCAGTATTTT
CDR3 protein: CASSATSLAGPTDTQYF

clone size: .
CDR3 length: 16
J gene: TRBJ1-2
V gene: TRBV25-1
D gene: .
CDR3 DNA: TGTGCCAGCAGTGAGCTAGGTTCGGCAGCTAACTATGGCTACACCTTC
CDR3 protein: CASSELGSAANYGYTF

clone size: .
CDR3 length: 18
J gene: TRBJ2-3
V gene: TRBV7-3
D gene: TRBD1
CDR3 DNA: TGTGCCAGCAGCTTAGGGCAGGGGGCCGTGAAATTTCTAGATACGCAGTATTTT
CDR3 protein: CASSLGQGAVKFLDTQYF

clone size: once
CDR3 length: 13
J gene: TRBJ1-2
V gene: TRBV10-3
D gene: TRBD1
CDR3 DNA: TGTGCCACCGGGACAGGGGAGGCTTATGGCTACACCTTC
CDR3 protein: CATGTGEAYGYTF

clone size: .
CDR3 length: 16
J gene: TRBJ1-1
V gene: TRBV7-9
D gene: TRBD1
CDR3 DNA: TGTGCCAGCAGCTTATCCCGGACAGGCCCTTTCACTGAAGCTTTCTTT
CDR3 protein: CASSLSRTGPFTEAFF

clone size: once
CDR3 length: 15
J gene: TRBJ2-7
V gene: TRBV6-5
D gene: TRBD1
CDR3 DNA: TGTGCCAGCAGTCACCGGGACAGAAGCTCCTACGAGCAGTACTTC
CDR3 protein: CASSHRDRSSYEQYF

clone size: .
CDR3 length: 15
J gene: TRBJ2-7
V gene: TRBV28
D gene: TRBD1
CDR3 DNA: TGTGCCAGCATCACCTGGACAGGGCAGTATCACGAGCAGTACTTC
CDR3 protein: CASITWTGQYHEQYF

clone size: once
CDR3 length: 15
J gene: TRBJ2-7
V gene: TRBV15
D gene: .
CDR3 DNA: TGTGCCACCAGCAGACGGACAGAGCGCTCCTACGAGCAGTACTTC
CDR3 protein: CATSRRTERSYEQYF

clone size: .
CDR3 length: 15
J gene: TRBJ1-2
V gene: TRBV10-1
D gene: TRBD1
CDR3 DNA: TGCGCCAGCAGTGAGGACAGGGAAGCTAACTATGGCTACACCTTC
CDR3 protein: CASSEDREANYGYTF

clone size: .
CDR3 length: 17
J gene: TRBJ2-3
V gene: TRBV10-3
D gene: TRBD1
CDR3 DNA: TGTGCCATCAGTGAGTCGCCGGGACAGGGGGCTGTGGATACGCAGTATTTT
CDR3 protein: CAISESPGQGAVDTQYF

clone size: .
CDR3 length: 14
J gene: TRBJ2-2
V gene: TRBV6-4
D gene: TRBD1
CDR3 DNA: TGTGCCAGCAGCCCGGACAGGGTCACCGGGGAGCTGTTTTTT
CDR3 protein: CASSPDRVTGELFF

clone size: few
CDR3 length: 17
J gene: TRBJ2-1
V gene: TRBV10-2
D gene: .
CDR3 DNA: TGCGCCAGCAGTGAGTTATCTAGCGACCGATCCTACAATGAGCAGTTCTTC
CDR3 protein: CASSELSSDRSYNEQFF

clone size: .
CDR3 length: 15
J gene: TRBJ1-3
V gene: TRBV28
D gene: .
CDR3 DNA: TGTGCCAGCAGTACCGGACAGTCCTCTGGAAACACCATATATTTT
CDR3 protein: CASSTGQSSGNTIYF

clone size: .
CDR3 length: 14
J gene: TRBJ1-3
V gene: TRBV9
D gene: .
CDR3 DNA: TGTGCCAGCAGCGTAGAGCCCTCTGGAAACACCATATATTTT
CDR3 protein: CASSVEPSGNTIYF

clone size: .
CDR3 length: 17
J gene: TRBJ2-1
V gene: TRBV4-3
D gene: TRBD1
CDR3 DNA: TGCGCCAGCAGCCAAGATTTGGCAGGGGGCGGGGTGGGTGAGCAGTTCTTC
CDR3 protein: CASSQDLAGGGVGEQFF

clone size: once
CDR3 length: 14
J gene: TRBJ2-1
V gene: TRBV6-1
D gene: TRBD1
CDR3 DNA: TGTGCCAGCGGCCGGGACAGGGTCTACAATGAGCAGTTCTTC
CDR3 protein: CASGRDRVYNEQFF